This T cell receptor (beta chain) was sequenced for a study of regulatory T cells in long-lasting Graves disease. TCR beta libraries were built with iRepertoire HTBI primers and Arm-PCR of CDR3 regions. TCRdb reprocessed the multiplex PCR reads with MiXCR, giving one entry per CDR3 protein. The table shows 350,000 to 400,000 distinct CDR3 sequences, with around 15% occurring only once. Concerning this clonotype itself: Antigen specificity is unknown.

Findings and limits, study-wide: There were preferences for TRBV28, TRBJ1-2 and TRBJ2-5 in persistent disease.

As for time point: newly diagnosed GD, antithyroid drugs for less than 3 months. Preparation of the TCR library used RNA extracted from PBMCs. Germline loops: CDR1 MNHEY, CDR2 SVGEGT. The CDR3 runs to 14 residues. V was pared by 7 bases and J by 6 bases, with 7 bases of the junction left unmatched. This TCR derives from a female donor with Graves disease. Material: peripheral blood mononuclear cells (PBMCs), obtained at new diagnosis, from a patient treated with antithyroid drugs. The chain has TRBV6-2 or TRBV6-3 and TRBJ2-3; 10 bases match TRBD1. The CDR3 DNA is TGTGCCAGCATATGGGACAGGGGCTCCGATACGCAGTATTTT. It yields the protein CASIWDRGSDTQYF.